Listed below are T cell receptor beta chains from one sample, sequenced in a study of metastatic and nonmetastatic thyroid tumors. Using MiXCR, TCRdb reanalyzed the PCR reads. The sample lists roughly 29,000 clones; around 22% were seen once. The sample comprised blood. The receptors derive from a female donor with papillary thyroid cancer or a benign thyroid nodule (not recorded which). Some clones in this sample may be carry-over from other donors' samples. Both conserved end residues are part of each CDR3. A D gene is named only where the DNA matches it firmly. Clone size is not always given. Where it is, it says once, few, many or a class for expanded clones.

clone_size	v_call	j_call	d_call	cdr3_nt	cdr3_aa
.	TRBV24-1	TRBJ2-5	.	TGTGCCACTTTAAGAGGGCGCTGGAATGAGACCCAGTACTTC	CATLRGRWNETQYF
.	TRBV25-1	TRBJ2-7	.	TGTGCCAGCAGTGAATCCGGGGGCTACTATCAGTACTTC	CASSESGGYYQYF
few	TRBV29-1	TRBJ2-3	.	TGCAGCGTTGCTCAAATGAGACTTGAGGTATCCGATACGCAGTATTTT	CSVAQMRLEVSDTQYF
many	TRBV7-2	TRBJ2-1	TRBD2	TGTGCCAGCAGCTTCATAACGGGACTAGCGGGGAACAATGAGCAGTTCTTC	CASSFITGLAGNNEQFF
few	TRBV6-1	TRBJ2-1	.	TGTGCCAGCAGTGAACTATTGGTGTATGAGCAGTTCTTC	CASSELLVYEQFF
.	TRBV5-4	TRBJ1-2	.	TGTGCCAGCAGCTGGGGGACAAGGGAAAACTATGGCTACACCTTC	CASSWGTRENYGYTF
.	TRBV19	TRBJ2-5	.	TGTGCCAGTAGTGTCTCACAAGAGACCCAGTACTTC	CASSVSQETQYF
many	TRBV6-1	TRBJ1-5	.	TGTGCCAGCAGCCCCAGAGGGCGGCAGCCCCAGCATTTT	CASSPRGRQPQHF
many	TRBV5-1	TRBJ2-1	.	TGCGCCAGCAGCGGCGGGACGACTCCCTCCTACAATGAGCAGTTCTTC	CASSGGTTPSYNEQFF
many	TRBV19	TRBJ2-3	.	TGTGCCAGTAATCGGGGGCAAGAAGATACGCAGTATTTT	CASNRGQEDTQYF
medium-sized	TRBV28	TRBJ2-1	TRBD1	TGTGCCAGCAGTCTCCGGGACAGGGCCTACAATGAGCAGTTCTTC	CASSLRDRAYNEQFF
once	TRBV20-1	TRBJ1-2	.	TGCAGAGCTGAAAACAGGCCGGAGTACTATGGCTACACCTTC	CRAENRPEYYGYTF
many	TRBV5-6	TRBJ1-1	TRBD1	TGTGCCAGCAGCGCGGGACAGGGGATCACTGAAGCTTTCTTT	CASSAGQGITEAFF
many	TRBV4-3	TRBJ2-7	.	TGCGCCAGCAGCCAAGCCGAGGGCAGCGAGCAGTACTTC	CASSQAEGSEQYF
medium-sized	TRBV2	TRBJ2-7	TRBD1	TGTGCCAGCAGTAGACAGGGGCTCTCCTACGAGCAGTACTTC	CASSRQGLSYEQYF
.	TRBV7-6	TRBJ2-7	.	TGTGCCAGCAGCTTAGAGCTTAGTTCCGACGAGCAGTACTTC	CASSLELSSDEQYF
medium-sized	TRBV30	TRBJ2-7	TRBD2	TGTGCCTGGAGTGTACTAGCGGGAGGCCTCTACGAGCAGTACTTC	CAWSVLAGGLYEQYF
few	TRBV27	TRBJ1-1	TRBD1	TGTGCCAGCAGTTCTAACAGGGGGAGGAAGACTGAAGCTTTCTTT	CASSSNRGRKTEAFF
.	TRBV30	TRBJ2-3	.	TGTGCCTGGAGTGTAGGAGCGATCACAGATACGCAGTATTTT	CAWSVGAITDTQYF
many	TRBV3-1	TRBJ2-5	.	TGTGCCAGCAGCCGGGCCCCCCGACGAGAGACCCAGTACTTC	CASSRAPRRETQYF
medium-sized	TRBV6-1	TRBJ2-7	.	TGTGCCAGCAGTGAAGGGGCATCAACCTACGAGCAGTACTTC	CASSEGASTYEQYF
many	TRBV19	TRBJ1-2	.	TGTGCCAGTAGTTTGTTCGGGGCTCCCGGCTACACCTTC	CASSLFGAPGYTF
many	TRBV3-1	TRBJ2-1	TRBD2	TGTGCCAGCAGCCAAGTCTCTAGCGGGAGTGATGAGCAGTTCTTC	CASSQVSSGSDEQFF
medium-sized	TRBV18	TRBJ1-2	.	TGTGCCAGCTCACCATCTCAGGGAGTGGTCTATGGCTACACCTTC	CASSPSQGVVYGYTF
.	TRBV4-2	TRBJ1-3	.	TGTGCCAGCTCTGGAAACACCATATATTTT	CASSGNTIYF
.	TRBV28	TRBJ2-7	TRBD2	TGTGCAAGCACCATAGCGGGAAACTACGAGCAGTACTTC	CASTIAGNYEQYF
many	TRBV12-3/TRBV12-4	TRBJ2-5	.	TGTGCCAGCAGAACCACGGGGAAAGAGACCCAGTACTTC	CASRTTGKETQYF
many	TRBV19	TRBJ1-2	.	TGTGCCAGTAGTATAAGTCGGGGAGGGGACCCCGACTATGGCTACACCTTC	CASSISRGGDPDYGYTF
.	TRBV7-8	TRBJ2-1	.	TGTGCCAGCAGAAACAACACCCAAATAGATGAGCAGTTCTTC	CASRNNTQIDEQFF
.	TRBV5-1	TRBJ2-3	TRBD2	TGCGCCAGCAGCTTGAGCGGGAGAATCCCAGATACGCAGTATTTT	CASSLSGRIPDTQYF
many	TRBV14	TRBJ2-7	.	TGTGCCAGCAGCCAACTGGGCGAGCAGTACTTC	CASSQLGEQYF
.	TRBV4-1	TRBJ2-5	.	TGCGCCAGCAGCCAAACCGGATTGGGGACCCAGTACTTC	CASSQTGLGTQYF
.	TRBV9	TRBJ2-1	TRBD2	TGTGCCAGCAGCAACTGGCGGACTAGTGGGAATGTGCAGTTCTTC	CASSNWRTSGNVQFF
many	TRBV20-1	TRBJ1-4	.	TGCAGTGCTAGTTTGGGACGTAGGCATGAAAAACTGTTTTTT	CSASLGRRHEKLFF
.	TRBV7-2	TRBJ2-7	.	TGTGCCAGCAGCCTACGGTCCAATTACGAGCAGTACTTC	CASSLRSNYEQYF